This T cell receptor beta chain was documented in a study of low-dose radiotherapy and immunotherapy resistance in tumors. Looking at the study overall: Cyclophosphamide was given intravenously at 200 mg/m2 every two weeks, and each dose came one day before radiation and immunotherapy.

V was clipped by 6 bases and J by 0 bases; unmatched bases: 8. Germline V CDR1 and CDR2: MNHEY, SVGAGI. This CDR3 has 17 residues. Alpha- and beta-chain coverage of first-strand cDNA came from TRAV- and TRBV-specific primers. The PCR that amplified TCRs ran for 20 cycles, relying on a constant-region primer and a V-primer adapter. MiXCR, run by TCRdb on the reads, gives a single entry per CDR3 protein. The sample has over 15,000 distinct CDR3 sequences, about 70% seen once. Donors were dosed with nivolumab and ipilimumab; they also received aspirin, low-dose cyclophosphamide and low-dose radiotherapy.

The receptor comes from a human donor with advanced metastatic prostate, ovarian, gallbladder or colorectal cancer (not recorded which). This table probably holds off-target reads from a library built for another chain. The chain employs TRBV6-5 and TRBJ1-6, with 7 positions matching TRBD1. The DNA of the CDR3 is TGTGCCAGCAGGAGGGGGCTCTATAGCTCCTATAATTCACCCCTCCACTTT. It yields the protein CASRRGLYSSYNSPLHF.